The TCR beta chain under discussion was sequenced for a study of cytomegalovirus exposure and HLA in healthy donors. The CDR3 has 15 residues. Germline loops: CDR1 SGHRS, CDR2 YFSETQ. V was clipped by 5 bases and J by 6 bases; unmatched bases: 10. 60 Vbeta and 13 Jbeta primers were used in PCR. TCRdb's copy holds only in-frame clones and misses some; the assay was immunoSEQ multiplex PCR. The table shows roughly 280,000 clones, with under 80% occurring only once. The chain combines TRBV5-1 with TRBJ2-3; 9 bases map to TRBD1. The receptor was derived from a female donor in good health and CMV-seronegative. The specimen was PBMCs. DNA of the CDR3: TGCGCCAGCAGTCCAACCGGGACAGGGCTGGATACGCAGTATTTT. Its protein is CASSPTGTGLDTQYF.